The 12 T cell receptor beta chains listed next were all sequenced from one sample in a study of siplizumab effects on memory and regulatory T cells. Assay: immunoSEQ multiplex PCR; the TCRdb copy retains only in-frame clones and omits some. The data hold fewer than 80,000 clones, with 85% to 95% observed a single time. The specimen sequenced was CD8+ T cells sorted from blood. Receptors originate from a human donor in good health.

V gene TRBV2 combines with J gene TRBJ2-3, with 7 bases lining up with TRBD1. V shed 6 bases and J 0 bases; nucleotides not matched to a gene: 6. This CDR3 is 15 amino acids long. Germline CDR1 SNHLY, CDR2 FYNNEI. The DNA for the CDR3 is TGTGCCAGCAGAGGCCGGGACAGTAGCACAGATACGCAGTATTTT. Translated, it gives CASRGRDSSTDTQYF.

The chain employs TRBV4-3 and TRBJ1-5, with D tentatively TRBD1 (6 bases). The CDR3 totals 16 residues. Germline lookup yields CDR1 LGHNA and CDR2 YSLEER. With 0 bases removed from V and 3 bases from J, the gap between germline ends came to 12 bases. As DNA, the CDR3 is TGCGCCAGCAGCCAAGATGGCACAGGGAACAATCAGCCCCAGCATTTT. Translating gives CASSQDGTGNNQPQHF.

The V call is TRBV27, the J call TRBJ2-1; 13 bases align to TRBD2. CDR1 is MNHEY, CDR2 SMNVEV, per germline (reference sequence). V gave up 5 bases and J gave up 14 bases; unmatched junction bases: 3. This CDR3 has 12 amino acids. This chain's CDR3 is CASSGLAGEEFF. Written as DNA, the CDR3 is TGTGCCAGCAGTGGACTAGCGGGGGAGGAGTTCTTC.

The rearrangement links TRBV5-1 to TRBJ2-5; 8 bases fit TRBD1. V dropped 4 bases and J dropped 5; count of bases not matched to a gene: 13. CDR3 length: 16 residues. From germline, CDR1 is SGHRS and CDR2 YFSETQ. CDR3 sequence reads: CASSLDRTGLRETQYF. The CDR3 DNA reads TGCGCCAGCAGCCTTGATAGGACAGGGTTACGGGAGACCCAGTACTTC.

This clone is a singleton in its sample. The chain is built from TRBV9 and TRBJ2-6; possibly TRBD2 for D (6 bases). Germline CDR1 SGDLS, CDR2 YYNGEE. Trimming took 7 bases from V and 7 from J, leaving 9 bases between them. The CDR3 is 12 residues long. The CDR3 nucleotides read TGTGCCAGCCAGGGAGGCGCCAACGTCCTGACTTTC. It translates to CASQGGANVLTF.

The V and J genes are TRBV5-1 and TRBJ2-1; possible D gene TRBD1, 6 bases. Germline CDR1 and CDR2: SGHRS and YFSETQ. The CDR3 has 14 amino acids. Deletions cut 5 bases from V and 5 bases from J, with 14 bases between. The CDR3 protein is CASSPRGNHNEQFF. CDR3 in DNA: TGCGCCAGCAGTCCGAGGGGGAATCACAATGAGCAGTTCTTC.

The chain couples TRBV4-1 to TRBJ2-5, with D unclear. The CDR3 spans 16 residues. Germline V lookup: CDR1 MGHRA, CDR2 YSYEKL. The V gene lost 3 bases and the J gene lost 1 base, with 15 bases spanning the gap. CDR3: CASSQGAVTRQETQYF. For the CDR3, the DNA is TGCGCCAGCAGCCAGGGCGCGGTCACGCGCCAAGAGACCCAGTACTTC.

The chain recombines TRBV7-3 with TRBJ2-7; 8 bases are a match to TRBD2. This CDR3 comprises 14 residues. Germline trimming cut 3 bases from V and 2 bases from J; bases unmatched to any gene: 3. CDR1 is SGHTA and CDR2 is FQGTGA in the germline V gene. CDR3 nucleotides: TGTGCCAGCAGCTTGGCGGGGGGTCCCTACGAGCAGTACTTC. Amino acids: CASSLAGGPYEQYF.

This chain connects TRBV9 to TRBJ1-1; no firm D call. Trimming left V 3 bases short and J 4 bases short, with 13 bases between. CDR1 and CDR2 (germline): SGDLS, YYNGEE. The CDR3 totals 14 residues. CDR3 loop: CASSAASLGTEAFF. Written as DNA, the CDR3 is TGTGCCAGCAGCGCCGCGAGTCTAGGCACTGAAGCTTTCTTT.

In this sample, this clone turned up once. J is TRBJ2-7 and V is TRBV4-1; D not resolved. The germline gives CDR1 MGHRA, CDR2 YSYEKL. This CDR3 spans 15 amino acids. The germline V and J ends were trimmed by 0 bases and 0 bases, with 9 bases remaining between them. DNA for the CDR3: TGCGCCAGCAGCCAAGATAACTCTTTCTCCTACGAGCAGTACTTC. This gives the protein CASSQDNSFSYEQYF.

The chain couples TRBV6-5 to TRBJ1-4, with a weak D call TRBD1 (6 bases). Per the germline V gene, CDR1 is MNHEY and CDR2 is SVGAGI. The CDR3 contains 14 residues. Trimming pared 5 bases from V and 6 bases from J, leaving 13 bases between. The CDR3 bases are TGTGCCAGCAGTCGGGGGCAATTTGATGAAAAACTGTTTTTT. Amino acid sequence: CASSRGQFDEKLFF.

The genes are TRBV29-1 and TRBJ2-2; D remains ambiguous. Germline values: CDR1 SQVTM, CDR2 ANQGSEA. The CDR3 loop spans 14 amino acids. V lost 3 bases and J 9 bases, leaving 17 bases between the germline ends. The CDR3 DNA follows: TGCAGCGTTGAGAGAAGAGGAAGCGATAGGGAGCTGTTTTTT. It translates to CSVERRGSDRELFF.